The 9 T cell receptor beta chains presented below share a single source sample, sequenced in a study of human T cells and chemical hapten exposure. Stated time point: patch test 1, 2 weeks after DPC sensitization. Specified treatment: therapeutic diphenylcyclopropenone sensitization with weekly scalp DPC. TCRdb re-called the RACE reads with MiXCR, one entry per CDR3 protein. The data show roughly 82,000 distinct CDR3 sequences, approximately 12% seen once. Material: whole blood, obtained in connection with sensitization to the hapten diphenylcyclopropenone (DPC). All receptors come from a woman aged 55-69 years with alopecia areata. Some clones in this sample may be carry-over from other donors' samples.

This clonotype has only one observation. The chain links TRBV6-5 to TRBJ2-7; no reliable D call. This CDR3 contains 12 residues. CDR1 MNHEY and CDR2 SVGAGI come from the germline V gene. Trimming took 7 bases from V and 7 from J, leaving 14 bases between them. The CDR3 sequence is CASMSGFGEQYF. The DNA for the CDR3 is TGTGCCAGCATGTCCGGTTTTGGTGAGCAGTACTTC.

V usage is TRBV27 and J usage is TRBJ2-7, with D possibly being TRBD1 (6 bases). With 5 bases removed from V and 2 bases from J, the gap between germline ends came to 16 bases. This CDR3 is built from 15 residues. Germline V gene lookup returns CDR1 MNHEY and CDR2 SMNVEV (reference sequence). CDR3 amino acids: CASSRDPGQTYEQYF. For the CDR3, the DNA is TGTGCCAGCAGTCGGGACCCCGGACAGACCTACGAGCAGTACTTC.

The rearrangement joins TRBV7-2 to TRBJ2-7; TRBD2 agrees at 12 bases. The CDR3 runs to 20 residues. J gave up 2 bases and V 1 base, and 15 bases lay outside the gene matches. CDR1 and CDR2 (germline): SGHTA, FQGNSA. The CDR3 DNA reads TGTGCCAGCAGCTTAGTTCGTGGGTCTTCTAGCGGGGGGGCAGCCTACGAGCAGTACTTC. It encodes CASSLVRGSSSGGAAYEQYF.

This clonotype was counted a few times. The chain couples TRBV4-2 to TRBJ1-1; 7 nucleotides line up with TRBD1. V shed 1 base, J shed 6 bases, and the junction held 5 bases outside the gene matches. CDR1 LGHNA and CDR2 YNFKEQ come from the germline V gene. This CDR3 is 14 amino acids long. The DNA of the CDR3 is TGTGCCAGCAGCCAAGTCACAGGGGCCCCTGAAGCTTTCTTT. Encoded protein: CASSQVTGAPEAFF.

The rearrangement links TRBV6-6 to TRBJ1-5, with D possibly being TRBD1 (5 bases). The V gene lost 1 base and the J gene lost 6 bases, with 13 bases spanning the gap. Germline-derived CDR1 and CDR2 are MNHNY and SVGAGI (reference sequence). The CDR3 contains 15 residues. The CDR3 region is CASSYLAAGSQPQHF. The CDR3 DNA reads TGTGCCAGCAGTTACTTAGCTGCAGGGAGTCAGCCCCAGCATTTT.

This clonotype has at least ten counts. V gene TRBV19 combines with J gene TRBJ1-5; unclear D gene. This CDR3 has 16 residues. Germline V lookup: CDR1 LNHDA, CDR2 SQIVND (reference sequence). V dropped 5 bases and J dropped 0 bases, with 14 bases sitting between them. The CDR3 region has the DNA TGTGCCAGTAGTGTCACAAAACTTTATAGCAATCAGCCCCAGCATTTT. Amino acid sequence: CASSVTKLYSNQPQHF.

Only a few counts were recorded for this clonotype. The chain combines TRBV5-1 with TRBJ1-5; 8 positions agree with TRBD1. The ends lost 4 bases at V and 7 bases at J; junction bases unmatched: 7. Germline V gives CDR1 SGHRS, CDR2 YFSETQ. The CDR3 has 14 amino acids. In DNA, the CDR3 is TGCGCCAGCAGCCTGACAGGGGAGGGACAGCCCCAGCATTTT. Translation: CASSLTGEGQPQHF.

This clonotype has just a few counts. The V and J genes are TRBV20-1 and TRBJ1-1; D might be TRBD1 (5 bases). The germline V gene has CDR1 DFQATT and CDR2 SNEGSKA (reference sequence). V lost 3 bases and J lost 8, with 10 bases in between. The CDR3 is made up of 11 amino acids. The CDR3 spells CSARGPEEAFF. CDR3 sequence (DNA): TGCAGTGCTAGGGGGCCAGAAGAAGCTTTCTTT.

The rearrangement joins TRBV18 to TRBJ2-2; TRBD1 is a possible D gene (6 bases). Trimming removed 1 base at V and 1 base at J, with 10 bases between. Germline lookup yields CDR1 KGHSH and CDR2 LQKENI. This CDR3 has 16 amino acids. The CDR3 here is CASSPLWGQNTGELFF. CDR3 nucleotide sequence: TGTGCCAGCTCACCACTATGGGGGCAGAACACCGGGGAGCTGTTTTTT.